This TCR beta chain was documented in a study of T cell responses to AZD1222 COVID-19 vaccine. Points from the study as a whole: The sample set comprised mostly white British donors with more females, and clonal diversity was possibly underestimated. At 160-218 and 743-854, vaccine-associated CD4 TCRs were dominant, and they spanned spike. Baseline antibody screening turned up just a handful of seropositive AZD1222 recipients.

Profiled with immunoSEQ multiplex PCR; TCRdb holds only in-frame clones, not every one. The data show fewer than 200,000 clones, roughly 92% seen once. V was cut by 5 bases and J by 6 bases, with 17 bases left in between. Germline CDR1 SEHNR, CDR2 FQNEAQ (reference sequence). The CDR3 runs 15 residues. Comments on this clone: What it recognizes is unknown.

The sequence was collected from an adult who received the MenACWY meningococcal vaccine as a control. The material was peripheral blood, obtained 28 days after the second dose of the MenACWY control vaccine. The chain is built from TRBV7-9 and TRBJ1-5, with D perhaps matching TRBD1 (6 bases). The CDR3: CASSTQTGGGQPQHF. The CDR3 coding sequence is TGTGCCAGCAGCACGCAGACAGGAGGGGGTCAGCCCCAGCATTTT.